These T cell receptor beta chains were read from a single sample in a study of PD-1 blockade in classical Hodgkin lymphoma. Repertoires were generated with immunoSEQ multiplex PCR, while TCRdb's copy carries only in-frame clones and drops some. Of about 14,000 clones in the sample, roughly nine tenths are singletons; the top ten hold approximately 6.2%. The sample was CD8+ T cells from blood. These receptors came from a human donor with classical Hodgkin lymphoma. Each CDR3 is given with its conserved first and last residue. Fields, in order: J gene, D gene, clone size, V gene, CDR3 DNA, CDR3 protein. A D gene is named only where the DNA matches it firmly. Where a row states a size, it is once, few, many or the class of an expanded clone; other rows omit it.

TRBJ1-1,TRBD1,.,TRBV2,TGTGCCAGCAGTACAGCCCGGACAGGAGTTGGAGCTTTCTTT,CASSTARTGVGAFF
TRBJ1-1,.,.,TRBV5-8,TGTGCCAGCAGCATCCGGGACACGACAAAGAACACTGAAGCTTTCTTT,CASSIRDTTKNTEAFF
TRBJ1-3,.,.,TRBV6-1,TGTGCCAGCAGTGAACGAATAGATTACTCTGGAAACACCATATATTTT,CASSERIDYSGNTIYF
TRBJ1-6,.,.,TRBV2,TGTGCCAGCAGTGAAGGACAGACAACACCCCTCCACTTT,CASSEGQTTPLHF
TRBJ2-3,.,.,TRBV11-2,TGTGCCAGCAGTCTAGGGATTGGAGAATTCACAGATACGCAGTATTTT,CASSLGIGEFTDTQYF
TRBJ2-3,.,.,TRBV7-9,TGTGCCAGCAGCTTAATCGTCACCCCTAGTACAGATACGCAGTATTTT,CASSLIVTPSTDTQYF
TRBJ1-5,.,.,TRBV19,TGTGCCAGTAGATCCTTAGGTACAGGGTGGCAGCCCCAGCATTTT,CASRSLGTGWQPQHF
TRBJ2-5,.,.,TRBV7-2,TGTGCCAGCAGTCAGGAGGTACCTCGAGAGACCCAGTACTTC,CASSQEVPRETQYF
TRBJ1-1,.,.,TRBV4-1,TGCGCCAGCAGCCTCAGGGGCTATGGGACTGAAGCTTTCTTT,CASSLRGYGTEAFF
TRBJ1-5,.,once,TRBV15,TGTGCCACCAGCAGAGAAAGGTCGGGGCAGCCCCAGCATTTT,CATSRERSGQPQHF
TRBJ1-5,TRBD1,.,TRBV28,TGTGCCAGCAGTTTAGGGTTCAGGACAGGGGTCCAGGAATTCGATCAGCCCCAGCATTTT,CASSLGFRTGVQEFDQPQHF
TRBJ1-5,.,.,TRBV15,TGTGCCACCAGAAATTCTGACCGGAGCAATCAGCCCCAGCATTTT,CATRNSDRSNQPQHF
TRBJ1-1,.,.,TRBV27,TGTGCCAGCGCCCGCTGGCCAGGGATGAGGAACACTGAAGCTTTCTTT,CASARWPGMRNTEAFF
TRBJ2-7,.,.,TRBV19,TGTGCCAGTAGTATCGGGACTCCCTACGAGCAGTACTTC,CASSIGTPYEQYF
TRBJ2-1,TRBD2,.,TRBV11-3,TGTGCCAGCAGCTCCCGACCGACTAGCGGGACCCACTCGTTCAATGAGCAGTTCTTC,CASSSRPTSGTHSFNEQFF
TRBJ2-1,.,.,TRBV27,TGTGCCAGCAACCTGGGGGTGGGAGGCCCTACCTACAATGAGCAGTTCTTC,CASNLGVGGPTYNEQFF
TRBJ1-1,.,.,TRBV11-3,TGTGCCAGCAGCCTCGGGATACCTGAAGCTTTCTTT,CASSLGIPEAFF
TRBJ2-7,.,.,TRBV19,TGTGCCAGTAGTATCGGCGGCGGCTACCCTCCCTACGAGCAGTACTTC,CASSIGGGYPPYEQYF
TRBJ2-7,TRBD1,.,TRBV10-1,TGCGCCAGCCGGGCGGACAGGGACCCCTACGAGCAGTACTTC,CASRADRDPYEQYF
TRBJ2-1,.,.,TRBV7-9,TGTGCCAGCAGCTTAGCGGGAGTAGGCTACAATGAGCAGTTCTTC,CASSLAGVGYNEQFF
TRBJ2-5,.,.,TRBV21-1,TGTGCCAGCAGCAAAGACGGAGGGGCGGAGACCCAGTACTTC,CASSKDGGAETQYF
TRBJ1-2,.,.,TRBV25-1,TGTGCCAGCAGTGTAAATGCAGTCTATGGCTACACCTTC,CASSVNAVYGYTF
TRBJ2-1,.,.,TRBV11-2,TGTGCCAGCAGCCCCCCGGGACTTGAATACAATGAGCAGTTCTTC,CASSPPGLEYNEQFF
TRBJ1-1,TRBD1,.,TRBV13,TGTGCCAGCAGCCCCCACAGGGGCGCTGAAGCTTTCTTT,CASSPHRGAEAFF
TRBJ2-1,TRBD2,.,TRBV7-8,TGTGCCAGCAGCTTAGGTAGGGCCGGGACTAGCGGGAGTTCAGCCTACAATGAGCAGTTCTTC,CASSLGRAGTSGSSAYNEQFF
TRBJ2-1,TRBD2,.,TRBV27,TGTGCCAGCAGTACCTTAGCGGGAGGGGCCAATGAGCAGTTCTTC,CASSTLAGGANEQFF
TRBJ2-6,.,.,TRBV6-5,TGTGCCAGCAGGGGATTCCTCTCTGGGGCCAACGTCCTGACTTTC,CASRGFLSGANVLTF
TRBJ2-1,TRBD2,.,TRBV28,TGTGCCAGCAGTTTTTCGGCGGGAGGGTGGGGTGAGCAGTTCTTC,CASSFSAGGWGEQFF
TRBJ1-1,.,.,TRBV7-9,TGTGCCAGCAGCTCTACAGGGTTGAACACTGAAGCTTTCTTT,CASSSTGLNTEAFF
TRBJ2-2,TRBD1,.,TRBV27,TGTGCCAGCTGGGACAGAAACACCGGGGAGCTGTTTTTT,CASWDRNTGELFF
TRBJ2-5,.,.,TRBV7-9,TGTGCCAGCAGCCCGCCGAGGGTCGGGGCTCGAGAGACCCAGTACTTC,CASSPPRVGARETQYF
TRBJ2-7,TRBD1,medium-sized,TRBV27,TGTGCCAGCAGTCGCACGACAGGGAACGAGCAGTACTTC,CASSRTTGNEQYF
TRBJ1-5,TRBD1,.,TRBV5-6,TGTGCCAGCAGCTTCGGGACAGGGTCAGGGCCCCAGCATTTT,CASSFGTGSGPQHF
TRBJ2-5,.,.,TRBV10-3,TGTGCCATCAGCGGCGACAGTTGGGAGACCCAGTACTTC,CAISGDSWETQYF
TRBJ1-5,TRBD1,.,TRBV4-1,TGCGCCAGCAGCCAAGCGGACAGGGGAGGGCAGCCCCAGCATTTT,CASSQADRGGQPQHF
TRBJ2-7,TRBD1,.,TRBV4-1,TGCGCCAGCAGCCAGGGTCCGGGACAGGGGGCCTACGAGCAGTACTTC,CASSQGPGQGAYEQYF
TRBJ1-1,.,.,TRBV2,TGTGCCAGCAGTGTCGTCTGGGGCGACACTGAAGCTTTCTTT,CASSVVWGDTEAFF
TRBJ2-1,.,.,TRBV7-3,TGTGCCAGCAGCTTGGATCATGTCGATGAGCAGTTCTTC,CASSLDHVDEQFF
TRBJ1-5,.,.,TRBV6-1,TGTGCCAGCAGTGAACCCCAGGGTCCTTGGCAGCCCCAGCATTTT,CASSEPQGPWQPQHF
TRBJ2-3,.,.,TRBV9,TGTGCCAGCAGCCCAGAGGCAGATACGCAGTATTTT,CASSPEADTQYF
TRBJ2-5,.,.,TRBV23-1,TGCGCCAGCAGTCGAGGGCCTGAAGAGACCCAGTACTTC,CASSRGPEETQYF
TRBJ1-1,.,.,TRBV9,TGTGCCAGCAGCGGAACCACTGAAGCTTTCTTT,CASSGTTEAFF
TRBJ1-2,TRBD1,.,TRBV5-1,TGCGCCAGCGGACAGGGCGGTGAAAGTCTTGGCTACACCTTC,CASGQGGESLGYTF